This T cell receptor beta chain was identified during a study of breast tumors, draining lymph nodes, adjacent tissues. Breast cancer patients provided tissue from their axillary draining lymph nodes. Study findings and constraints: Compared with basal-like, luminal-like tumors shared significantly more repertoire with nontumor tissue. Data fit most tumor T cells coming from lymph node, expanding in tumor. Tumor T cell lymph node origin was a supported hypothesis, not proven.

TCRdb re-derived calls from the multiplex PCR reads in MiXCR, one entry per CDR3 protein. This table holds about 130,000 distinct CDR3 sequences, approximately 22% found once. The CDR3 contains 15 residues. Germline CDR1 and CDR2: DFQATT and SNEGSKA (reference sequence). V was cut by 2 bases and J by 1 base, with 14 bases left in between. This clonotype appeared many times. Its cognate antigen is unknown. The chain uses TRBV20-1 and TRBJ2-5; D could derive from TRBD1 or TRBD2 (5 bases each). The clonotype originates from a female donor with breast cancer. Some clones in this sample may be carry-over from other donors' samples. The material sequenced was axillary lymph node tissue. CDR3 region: CSARPPLRGQETQYF. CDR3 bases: TGCAGTGCTAGACCTCCTCTGAGGGGCCAAGAGACCCAGTACTTC.